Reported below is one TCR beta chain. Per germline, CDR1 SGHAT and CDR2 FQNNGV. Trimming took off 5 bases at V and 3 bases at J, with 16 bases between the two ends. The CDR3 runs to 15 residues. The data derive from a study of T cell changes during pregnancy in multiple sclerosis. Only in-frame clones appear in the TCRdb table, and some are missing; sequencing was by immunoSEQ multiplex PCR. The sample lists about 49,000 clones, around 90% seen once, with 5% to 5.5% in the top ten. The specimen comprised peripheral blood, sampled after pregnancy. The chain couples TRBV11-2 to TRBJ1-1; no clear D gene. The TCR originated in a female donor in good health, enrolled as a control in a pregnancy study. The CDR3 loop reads CASSQSVGEDTEAFF. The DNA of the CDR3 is TGTGCCAGCAGCCAGTCCGTTGGGGAGGACACTGAAGCTTTCTTT.